The rows below give T cell receptor beta chains drawn from one sample of a study of T cell responses to AZD1222 COVID-19 vaccine. TCRdb's copy holds only in-frame clones and misses some; the assay was immunoSEQ multiplex PCR. The sample holds around 140,000 clones; 91% are singletons and the top ten take approximately 3.6%. The sequences come from peripheral blood, collected 28 days after the second AZD1222 dose. Receptors were obtained from an adult who received the AZD1222 COVID-19 vaccine. CDR3s leave out the opening cysteine and the closing phenylalanine or tryptophan.

cdr3_aa,v_call,j_call
ASSYIDRGLRNQPQH,TRBV7-9,TRBJ1-5
ASSDGTIEQY,TRBV2,TRBJ2-7
ASTSSYEQY,TRBV10-3,TRBJ2-7
ASTSGTSRANSPLH,TRBV19,TRBJ1-6
ASSEYPRDTEAF,TRBV10-2,TRBJ1-1
ASRNGLSGEQY,TRBV19,TRBJ2-7
ASSLNPVSNYGYT,TRBV7-2,TRBJ1-2
ASSIDPPGQGEQY,TRBV19,TRBJ2-7
ASSYPGGYGYT,TRBV19,TRBJ1-2
ASLDLLNRVSGKLF,TRBV19,TRBJ1-4
ASSIADRSSYNEQF,TRBV19,TRBJ2-1
ASSLMDRGDEQY,TRBV5-6,TRBJ2-7
ASRDAGRDTEAF,TRBV11-2,TRBJ1-1
ASTATRNTQY,TRBV2,TRBJ2-3
ASSQVDHYGYT,TRBV4-2,TRBJ1-2
ASSPTSGGYRGTQY,TRBV9,TRBJ2-5
ASSLYLGNTEAF,TRBV27,TRBJ1-1
ASSQEAGVIEQY,TRBV4-3,TRBJ2-7
ASSGLAGGTEAF,TRBV6-4,TRBJ1-1
ASSRDTNTEAF,TRBV7-9,TRBJ1-1
ASSQEPRGYEQY,TRBV4-3,TRBJ2-7
SADSSYGYT,TRBV29-1,TRBJ1-2
ASSRRDRRAYNEQF,TRBV7-2,TRBJ2-1
ASSIGGDTQETQY,TRBV19,TRBJ2-5
ASSLAGGGSGNTIY,TRBV7-8,TRBJ1-3